Listed below are T cell receptor beta chains from one sample, sequenced in a study of identical twins. TCRdb analysed the 5' RACE reads with MiXCR anew, one entry per CDR3 protein. The sample records just over 500,000 distinct CDR3 sequences, less than 25% being singletons. The same data also contributed to another study, on T cells expressing NK-cell markers.

The sequencing sample was made of CD4+ T cells sorted from blood. These TCRs come from a woman younger than 35 in good health. The CDR3 runs from the conserved cysteine through the conserved F or W. Fields, in order: CDR3 protein, J gene, V gene.

cdr3_aa: CAIGPQGETQYF; j_call: TRBJ2-5; v_call: TRBV10-3
cdr3_aa: CASSQGQPNTGELFF; j_call: TRBJ2-2; v_call: TRBV9
cdr3_aa: CSATNGQGVLGYTF; j_call: TRBJ1-2; v_call: TRBV20-1
cdr3_aa: CASSHPGESDEQFF; j_call: TRBJ2-1; v_call: TRBV13
cdr3_aa: CASSLLASFADTQYF; j_call: TRBJ2-3; v_call: TRBV5-6
cdr3_aa: CASSNTGGLNEQFF; j_call: TRBJ2-1; v_call: TRBV10-1
cdr3_aa: CSARLAGFGEQFF; j_call: TRBJ2-1; v_call: TRBV20-1
cdr3_aa: CASSRIGLSGSYNEQFF; j_call: TRBJ2-1; v_call: TRBV11-3
cdr3_aa: CASSDEGGSYEQYF; j_call: TRBJ2-7; v_call: TRBV25-1
cdr3_aa: CSASGHSSYNEQFF; j_call: TRBJ2-1; v_call: TRBV20-1
cdr3_aa: CASSLGTNPSYGYTF; j_call: TRBJ1-2; v_call: TRBV12-3/TRBV12-4
cdr3_aa: CASSFALAGGEETQYF; j_call: TRBJ2-5; v_call: TRBV5-1
cdr3_aa: CASSQVLADQQYF; j_call: TRBJ2-7; v_call: TRBV4-2
cdr3_aa: CASSQDGLQYF; j_call: TRBJ2-3; v_call: TRBV5-6
cdr3_aa: CASSRTTVSTDTQYF; j_call: TRBJ2-3; v_call: TRBV5-1
cdr3_aa: CASEAASTDTQYF; j_call: TRBJ2-3; v_call: TRBV12-3/TRBV12-4
cdr3_aa: CSARAGVSSYEQYF; j_call: TRBJ2-7; v_call: TRBV20-1
cdr3_aa: CASSRSQENIQYF; j_call: TRBJ2-4; v_call: TRBV12-3/TRBV12-4
cdr3_aa: CASRVDSSYEQYF; j_call: TRBJ2-7; v_call: TRBV12-3/TRBV12-4
cdr3_aa: CASREYGEQYF; j_call: TRBJ2-7; v_call: TRBV7-8
cdr3_aa: CASSSAPLTDTQYF; j_call: TRBJ2-3; v_call: TRBV7-6
cdr3_aa: CSASRSGNEQYF; j_call: TRBJ2-7; v_call: TRBV20-1
cdr3_aa: CASSYSVRMNYEQYF; j_call: TRBJ2-7; v_call: TRBV6-5
cdr3_aa: CASSTGLTMNTEAFF; j_call: TRBJ1-1; v_call: TRBV5-5
cdr3_aa: CASSRMEQFF; j_call: TRBJ2-1; v_call: TRBV2
cdr3_aa: CASSLMGQGRETQYF; j_call: TRBJ2-5; v_call: TRBV7-9
cdr3_aa: CASSEALPYGYTF; j_call: TRBJ1-2; v_call: TRBV2
cdr3_aa: CASSWVAGVTYEQYF; j_call: TRBJ2-7; v_call: TRBV12-3/TRBV12-4
cdr3_aa: CASSLTNFEQYF; j_call: TRBJ2-7; v_call: TRBV28
cdr3_aa: CASSYSSNSNQPQHF; j_call: TRBJ1-5; v_call: TRBV6-5
cdr3_aa: CASSWDGSSDTQYF; j_call: TRBJ2-3; v_call: TRBV5-1
cdr3_aa: CSAAPGRNNSPLHF; j_call: TRBJ1-6; v_call: TRBV20-1
cdr3_aa: CASSEVKRGGQDTQYF; j_call: TRBJ2-3; v_call: TRBV25-1
cdr3_aa: CASSPHQGVGNTIYF; j_call: TRBJ1-3; v_call: TRBV7-9
cdr3_aa: CASSFSPRGPTEAFF; j_call: TRBJ1-1; v_call: TRBV5-6
cdr3_aa: CASSQEGGLNTEAFF; j_call: TRBJ1-1; v_call: TRBV4-3